One sample yielded the 4 T cell receptor beta chains listed below, sequenced in a study of long-term antiretroviral therapy in people with HIV. It was version v3.0 of the immunoSEQ assay that was run at survey level. Data came from immunoSEQ multiplex PCR; TCRdb stores just in-frame clones and leaves some out. The data show roughly 44,000 clones, about 95% seen once. The material was unsorted PBMCs, obtained 3.7 years after starting antiretroviral therapy. These receptor sequences come from a woman aged 45-60 years with HIV.

A single count supports this clone. The DNA for the CDR3 is TGTGCCAGCAGCTCCAGGGTTGAGGGTAACACCGGGGAGCTGTTTTTT. Translated: CASSSRVEGNTGELFF. This chain joins TRBV5-4 and TRBJ2-2; tentatively, D is TRBD1 or TRBD2 (5 bases each). The CDR3 sequence is 16 residues long. Germline loops: CDR1 SGHNT, CDR2 YYREEE (reference sequence). Trimming cost V 3 bases and J 2 bases, with 14 bases left between them. The entire variable domain, with the rest obtained from reference TRBV5-4 and TRBJ2-2, is as follows: ETGVTQSPTHLIKTRGQQVTLRCSSQSGHNTVSWYQQALGQGPQFIFQYYREEENGRGNFPPRFSGLQFPNYSSELNVNALELDDSALYLCASSSRVEGNTGELFFGEGSRLTVL.

The chain combines TRBV6-5 with TRBJ2-1, with D possibly matching TRBD1 (5 bases). V gave up 6 bases and J gave up 8 bases, with 20 bases separating them. This CDR3 region has 15 residues. Germline lookup yields CDR1 MNHEY and CDR2 SVGAGI. CDR3 DNA: TGTGCCAGCAGCCCCCACAGGAGTGAGTATGATGAGCAGTTCTTC. This sequence encodes CASSPHRSEYDEQFF.

This chain uses TRBV6-6 with TRBJ2-1; TRBD2 matches 10 bases. Losses at the gene ends were 5 bases for V and 4 bases for J; bases not matched to a gene: 5. The germline V gene encodes CDR1 MNHNY and CDR2 SVGAGI (reference sequence). The CDR3 runs to 15 residues. The CDR3 region has the DNA TGTGCCAGCAGTACTATAGCGGGGGGTTACAATGAGCAGTTCTTC. Amino acid sequence: CASSTIAGGYNEQFF.

J is TRBJ2-1 and V is TRBV9; D call uncertain. V lost 0 bases to trimming and J lost 6 bases, with 4 bases between them. CDR1 is SGDLS, CDR2 YYNGEE, per germline. This CDR3 has 12 amino acids. CDR3 nucleotide sequence: TGTGCCAGCAGCGTAGACAGCAATGAGCAGTTCTTC. Translated, it gives CASSVDSNEQFF.